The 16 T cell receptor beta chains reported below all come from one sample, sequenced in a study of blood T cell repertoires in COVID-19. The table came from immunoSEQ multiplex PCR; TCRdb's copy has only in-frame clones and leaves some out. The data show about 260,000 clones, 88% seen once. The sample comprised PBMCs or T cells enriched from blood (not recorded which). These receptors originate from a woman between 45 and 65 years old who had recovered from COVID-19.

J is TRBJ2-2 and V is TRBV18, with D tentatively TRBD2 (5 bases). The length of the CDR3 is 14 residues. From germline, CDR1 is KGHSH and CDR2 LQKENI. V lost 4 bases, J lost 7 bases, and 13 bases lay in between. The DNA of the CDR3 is TGTGCCAGCTCACTGGACGCGGGTCGCGGGGAGCTGTTTTTT. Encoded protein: CASSLDAGRGELFF.

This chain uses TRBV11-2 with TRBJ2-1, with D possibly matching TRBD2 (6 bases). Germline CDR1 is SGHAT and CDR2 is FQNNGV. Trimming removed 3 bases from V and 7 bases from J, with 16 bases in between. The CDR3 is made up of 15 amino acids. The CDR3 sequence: CASSLATSPGNEQFF. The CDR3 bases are TGTGCCAGCAGCTTGGCAACTAGCCCAGGTAATGAGCAGTTCTTC.

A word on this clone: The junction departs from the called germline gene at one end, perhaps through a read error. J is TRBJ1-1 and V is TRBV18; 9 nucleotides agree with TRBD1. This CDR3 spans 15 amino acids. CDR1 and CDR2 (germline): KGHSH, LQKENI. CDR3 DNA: TGTGCCACCTCATTCCGACAGGGGGGGAACACTGAAGCTTTCTTT. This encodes CATSFRQGGNTEAFF.

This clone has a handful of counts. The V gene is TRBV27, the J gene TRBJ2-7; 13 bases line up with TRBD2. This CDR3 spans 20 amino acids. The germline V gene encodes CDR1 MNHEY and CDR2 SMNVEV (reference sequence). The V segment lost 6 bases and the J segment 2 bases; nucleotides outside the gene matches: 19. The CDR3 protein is CASRPPLGLAGPSYTYEQYF. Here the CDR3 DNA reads TGTGCCAGCAGGCCCCCCCTGGGACTAGCGGGACCATCCTATACCTACGAGCAGTACTTC.

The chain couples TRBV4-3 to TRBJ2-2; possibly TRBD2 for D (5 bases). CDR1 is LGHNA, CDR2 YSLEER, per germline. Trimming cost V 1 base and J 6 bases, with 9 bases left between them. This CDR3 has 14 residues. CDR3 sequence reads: CASSQGSGAGELFF. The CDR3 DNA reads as TGCGCCAGCAGCCAAGGAAGCGGAGCCGGGGAGCTGTTTTTT.

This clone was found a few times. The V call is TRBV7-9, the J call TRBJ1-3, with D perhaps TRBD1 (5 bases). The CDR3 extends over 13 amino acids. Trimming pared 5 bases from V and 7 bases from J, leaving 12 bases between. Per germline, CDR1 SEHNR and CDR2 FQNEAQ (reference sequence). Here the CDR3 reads CASSPGPGNTIYF. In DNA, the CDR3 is TGTGCCAGCAGCCCAGGACCAGGGAACACCATATATTTT.

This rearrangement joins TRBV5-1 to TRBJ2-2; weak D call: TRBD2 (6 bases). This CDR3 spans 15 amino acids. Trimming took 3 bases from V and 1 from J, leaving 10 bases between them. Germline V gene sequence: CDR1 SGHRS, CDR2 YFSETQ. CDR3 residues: CASSYGTGNTGELFF. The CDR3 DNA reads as TGCGCCAGCAGCTACGGGACTGGGAACACCGGGGAGCTGTTTTTT.

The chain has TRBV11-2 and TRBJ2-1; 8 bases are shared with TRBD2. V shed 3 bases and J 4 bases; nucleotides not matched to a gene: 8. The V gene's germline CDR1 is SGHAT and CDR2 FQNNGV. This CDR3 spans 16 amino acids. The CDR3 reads CASSFRGGEMYNEQFF. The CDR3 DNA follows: TGTGCCAGCAGCTTTCGGGGGGGCGAGATGTACAATGAGCAGTTCTTC.

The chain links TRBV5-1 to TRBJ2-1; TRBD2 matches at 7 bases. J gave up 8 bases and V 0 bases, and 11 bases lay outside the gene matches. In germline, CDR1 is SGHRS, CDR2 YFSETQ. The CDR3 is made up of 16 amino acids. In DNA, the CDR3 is TGCGCCAGCAGCTTGGGCGTGGGAGGGCCCTCGGATGAGCAGTTCTTC. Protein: CASSLGVGGPSDEQFF.

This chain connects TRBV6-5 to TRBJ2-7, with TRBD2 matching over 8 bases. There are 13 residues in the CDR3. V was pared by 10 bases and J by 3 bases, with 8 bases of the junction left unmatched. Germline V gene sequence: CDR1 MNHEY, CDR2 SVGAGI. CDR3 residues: CATVSGGLYEQYF. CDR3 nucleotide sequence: TGTGCCACGGTCAGCGGGGGCCTCTACGAGCAGTACTTC.

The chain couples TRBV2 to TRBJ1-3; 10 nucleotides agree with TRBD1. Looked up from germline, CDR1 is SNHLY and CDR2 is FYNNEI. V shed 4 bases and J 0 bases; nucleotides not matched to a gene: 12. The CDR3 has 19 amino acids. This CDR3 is CASSGWRQGAGSSGNTIYF. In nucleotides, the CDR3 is TGTGCCAGCAGTGGCTGGCGACAGGGGGCCGGAAGCTCTGGAAACACCATATATTTT.

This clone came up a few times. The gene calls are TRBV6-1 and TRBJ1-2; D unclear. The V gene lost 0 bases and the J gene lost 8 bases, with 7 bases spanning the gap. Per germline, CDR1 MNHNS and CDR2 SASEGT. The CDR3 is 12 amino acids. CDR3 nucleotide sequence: TGTGCCAGCAGTGAAGCGAGGGTCGGCTACACCTTC. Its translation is CASSEARVGYTF.

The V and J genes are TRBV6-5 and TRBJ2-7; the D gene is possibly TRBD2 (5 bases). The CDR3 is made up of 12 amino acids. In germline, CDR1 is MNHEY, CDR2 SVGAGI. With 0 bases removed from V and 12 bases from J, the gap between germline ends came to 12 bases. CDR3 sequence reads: CASSYSGGPRYF. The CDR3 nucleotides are TGTGCCAGCAGTTACTCAGGCGGGCCGCGGTACTTC.

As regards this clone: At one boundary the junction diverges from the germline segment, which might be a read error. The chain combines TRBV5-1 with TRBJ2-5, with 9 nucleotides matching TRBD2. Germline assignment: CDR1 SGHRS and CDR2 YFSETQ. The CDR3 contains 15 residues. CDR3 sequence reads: CATSLAGGLLKTQYF. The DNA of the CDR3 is TGCGCCACCAGCTTGGCGGGGGGGCTCCTAAAGACCCAGTACTTC.

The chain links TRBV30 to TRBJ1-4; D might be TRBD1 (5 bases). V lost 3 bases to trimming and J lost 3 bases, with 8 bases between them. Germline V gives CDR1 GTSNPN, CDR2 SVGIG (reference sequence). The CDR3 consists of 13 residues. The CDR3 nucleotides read TGTGCCTGGAGGGGGGGGTCTAATGAAAAACTGTTTTTT. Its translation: CAWRGGSNEKLFF.

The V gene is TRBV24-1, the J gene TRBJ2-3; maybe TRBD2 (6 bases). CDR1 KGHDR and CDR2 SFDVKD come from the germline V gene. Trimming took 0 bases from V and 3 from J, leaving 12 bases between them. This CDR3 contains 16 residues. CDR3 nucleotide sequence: TGTGCCACCAGTGATTTGGCTGGAGGGAGAACAGATACGCAGTATTTT. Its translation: CATSDLAGGRTDTQYF.